The 5 T cell receptor beta chains listed next were all sequenced from one sample in a study of CD8+ T cells in alopecia areata. Extracted RNA was reverse transcribed into cDNA, the sequencing template. The table came from immunoSEQ multiplex PCR; TCRdb's copy has only in-frame clones and leaves some out. The sample holds roughly 130,000 clones, 50% to 60% seen once. This sample comprised CD4+ T cells sorted from blood, obtained at week 0. The receptors derive from a human donor with alopecia areata.

The chain couples TRBV7-3 to TRBJ2-1, with 7 bases that match TRBD1. V shed 5 bases and J 12 bases; nucleotides not matched to a gene: 10. Germline values: CDR1 SGHTA, CDR2 FQGTGA. The CDR3 has 13 amino acids. CDR3 sequence: CASSGQTGKGQFF. The CDR3 nucleotides read TGTGCCAGCAGCGGTCAGACAGGGAAGGGGCAGTTCTTC.

The V call is TRBV19, the J call TRBJ2-3; D unclear. The germline V gene encodes CDR1 LNHDA and CDR2 SQIVND (reference sequence). The CDR3 sequence is 12 residues long. V lost 2 bases and J lost 5, with 5 bases in between. DNA for the CDR3: TGTGCCAGTAGTATATCAGGAGATACGCAGTATTTT. It translates to CASSISGDTQYF.

In this sample, this clone turned up a few times. V and J are TRBV19 and TRBJ2-1; perhaps D is TRBD1 or TRBD2 (5 bases each). The CDR3 consists of 16 residues. The germline CDR1 and CDR2 sequences are LNHDA and SQIVND (reference sequence). The ends were cut back, 2 bases at V and 1 base at J, with 12 bases in the middle. CDR3 nucleotide sequence: TGTGCCAGTAGTATACCGGGGACGTTTTCCTACAATGAGCAGTTCTTC. Amino acids: CASSIPGTFSYNEQFF.

The chain carries TRBV5-1 and TRBJ1-4; no clear D gene. CDR1 SGHRS and CDR2 YFSETQ come from the germline V gene. The CDR3 is 14 residues long. Trimming took 0 bases from V and 5 from J, leaving 8 bases between them. CDR3 coding DNA: TGCGCCAGCAGCTTGGAAGGAAGAAATGAAAAACTGTTTTTT. Protein sequence: CASSLEGRNEKLFF.

The V and J genes are TRBV18 and TRBJ2-2, with 7 bases that match TRBD1. V lost 1 base to trimming and J lost 11 bases; unmatched junction nucleotides: 10. Germline CDR1 is KGHSH and CDR2 is LQKENI. There are 15 residues in the CDR3. CDR3 nucleotides: TGTGCCAGCTCACCACTTTTACAGGGGAACGACGAGCTGTTTTTT. It is translated as CASSPLLQGNDELFF.